This T cell receptor (beta chain) was sequenced during a study of blood T cell repertoires in COVID-19. Original processing methods: Estimates of nucleated cell counts were drawn from the amplification of reference gene primers. Libraries were prepared by immunoSEQ multiplex PCR; TCRdb keeps only in-frame clonotypes and omits some of them. D and trimming come from the DNA, and the V and J calls and clone size come from that table. This table holds approximately 300,000 clones, nearly 90% found once. As to this clone: One end of the junction does not line up with germline, which may come from a read error.

Participant age was about 18 to 89 years, and participants resided in about 25 US areas. Recovered Cohort 3 donors showed two negative PCRs, clearance, or symptom resolution. Germline CDR1 and CDR2: SNHLY and FYNNEI. The CDR3 covers 15 residues. The chain joins TRBV2 to TRBJ1-2, with TRBD1 matching 8 bases. The receptor's source is a woman aged 30 to 39 who had recovered from COVID-19. Sequencing was carried out using PBMCs or T cells enriched from blood (not recorded which). The CDR3 nucleotides read TGTGCCAGCAGCGAAGACAGGGGCGCTAACTATGGCTACACCTTC. Translated, it gives CASSEDRGANYGYTF.